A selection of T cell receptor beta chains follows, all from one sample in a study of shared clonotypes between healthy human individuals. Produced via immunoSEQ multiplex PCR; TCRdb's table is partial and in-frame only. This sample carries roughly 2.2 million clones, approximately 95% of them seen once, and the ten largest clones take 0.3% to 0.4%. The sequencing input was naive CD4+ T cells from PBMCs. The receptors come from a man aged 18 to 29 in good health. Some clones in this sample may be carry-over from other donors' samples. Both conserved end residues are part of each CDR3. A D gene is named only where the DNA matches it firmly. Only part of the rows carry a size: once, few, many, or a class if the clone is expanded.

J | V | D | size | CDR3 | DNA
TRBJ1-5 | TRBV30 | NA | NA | CAWSSRDISYSNQPQHF | TGTGCCTGGAGTTCCCGGGACATCTCCTATAGCAATCAGCCCCAGCATTTT
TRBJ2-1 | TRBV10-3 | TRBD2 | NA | CAISESGLAGEGEQFF | TGTGCCATCAGTGAGTCGGGACTAGCGGGAGAGGGTGAGCAGTTCTTC
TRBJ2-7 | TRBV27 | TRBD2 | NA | CASSLSRRGGRPEQYF | TGTGCCAGCAGTTTATCCCGGCGGGGAGGGCGGCCCGAGCAGTACTTC
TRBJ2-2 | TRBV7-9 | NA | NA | CASSHPIVTGELFF | TGTGCCAGCAGCCACCCTATAGTCACCGGGGAGCTGTTTTTT
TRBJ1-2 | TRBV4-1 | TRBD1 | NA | CASSQHFFGTGDGYTF | TGCGCCAGCAGCCAGCACTTTTTCGGGACAGGGGATGGCTACACCTTC
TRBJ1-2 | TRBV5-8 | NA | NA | CASSLGGNKPMNYGYTF | TGTGCCAGCAGCTTGGGCGGAAATAAGCCTATGAACTATGGCTACACCTTC
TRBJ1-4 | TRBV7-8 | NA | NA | CASSLEPGLEKLFF | TGTGCCAGCAGCTTAGAACCGGGCCTAGAAAAACTGTTTTTT
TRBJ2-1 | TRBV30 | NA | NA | CAWSVNLALNEQFF | TGTGCCTGGAGTGTAAACCTAGCCCTCAATGAGCAGTTCTTC
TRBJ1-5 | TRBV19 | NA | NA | CASSTEGGSNQPQHF | TGTGCCAGTAGTACGGAAGGGGGGAGCAATCAGCCCCAGCATTTT
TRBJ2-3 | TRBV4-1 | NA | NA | CASSQQTTDTQYF | TGCGCCAGCAGCCAACAGACCACAGATACGCAGTATTTT
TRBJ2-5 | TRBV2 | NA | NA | CASSITGLLSAQYF | TGTGCCAGCAGTATAACAGGGCTCCTTTCGGCCCAGTACTTC
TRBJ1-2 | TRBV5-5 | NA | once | CASSWGAGYTF | TGTGCCAGCAGCTGGGGGGCTGGCTACACCTTC
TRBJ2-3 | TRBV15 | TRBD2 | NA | CATGRLAGADTQYF | TGTGCCACCGGTCGACTAGCGGGAGCTGATACGCAGTATTTT
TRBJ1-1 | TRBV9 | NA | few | CASSEWGFETEAFF | TGTGCCAGCAGTGAATGGGGTTTTGAAACTGAAGCTTTCTTT
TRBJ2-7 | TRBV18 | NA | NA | CASSFGQTYEQYF | TGTGCCAGCTCCTTCGGACAGACCTACGAGCAGTACTTC
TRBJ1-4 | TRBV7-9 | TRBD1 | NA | CASSVQRPGQGAEKLFF | TGTGCCAGCAGCGTCCAAAGACCGGGACAGGGGGCCGAAAAACTGTTTTTT
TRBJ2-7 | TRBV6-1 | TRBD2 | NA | CATHWSGRTYEQYF | TGTGCCACCCACTGGAGCGGGAGGACCTACGAGCAGTACTTC
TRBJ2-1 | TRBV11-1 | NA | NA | CASSPTSNEQFF | TGTGCCAGCAGCCCGACTAGTAATGAGCAGTTCTTC
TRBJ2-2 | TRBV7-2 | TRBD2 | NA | CASSRTGGIGELFF | TGTGCCAGCAGCCGGACGGGGGGGATCGGGGAGCTGTTTTTT
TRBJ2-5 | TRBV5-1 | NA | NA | CASSLGGQPSETQYF | TGCGCCAGCAGCTTGGGGGGGCAGCCATCCGAGACCCAGTACTTC
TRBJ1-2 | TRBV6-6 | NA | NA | CASSDPGTSSYGYTF | TGTGCCAGCAGTGACCCCGGGACATCTAGCTATGGCTACACCTTC
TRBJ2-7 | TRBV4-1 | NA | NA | CASSHMYTWDYEQYF | TGCGCCAGCAGCCATATGTACACCTGGGATTACGAGCAGTACTTC
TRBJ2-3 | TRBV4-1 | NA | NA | CASSQDVSFTDTQYF | TGCGCCAGCAGCCAAGATGTGTCGTTCACAGATACGCAGTATTTT
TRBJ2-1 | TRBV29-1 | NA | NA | CSVESPGEQFF | TGCAGCGTTGAATCCCCCGGGGAGCAGTTCTTC
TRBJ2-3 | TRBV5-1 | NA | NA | CASSLGLGSDTQYF | TGCGCCAGCAGCTTGGGACTAGGATCGGATACGCAGTATTTT
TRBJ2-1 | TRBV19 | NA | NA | CASSIGGPEGSYNEQFF | TGTGCCAGTAGTATCGGCGGCCCCGAAGGCTCCTACAATGAGCAGTTCTTC
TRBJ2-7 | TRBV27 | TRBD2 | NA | CASSSLGERDPYEQYF | TGTGCCAGCAGTTCCCTGGGGGAGCGGGACCCCTACGAGCAGTACTTC
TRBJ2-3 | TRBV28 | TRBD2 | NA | CASSFGVAGGPSTDTQYF | TGTGCCAGCAGTTTCGGGGTAGCGGGAGGTCCTAGCACAGATACGCAGTATTTT
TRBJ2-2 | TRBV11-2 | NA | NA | CASSEGLRANTGELFF | TGTGCCAGCAGCGAAGGCCTCCGGGCGAACACCGGGGAGCTGTTTTTT
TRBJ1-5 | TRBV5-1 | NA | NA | CASSPEGGAGQPQHF | TGCGCCAGCAGCCCGGAGGGGGGCGCCGGTCAGCCCCAGCATTTT
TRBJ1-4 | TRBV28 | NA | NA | CASNVYRGEGEKLFF | TGTGCCAGCAACGTTTACCGTGGGGAGGGAGAAAAACTGTTTTTT
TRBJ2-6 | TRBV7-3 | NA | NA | CASRGGANVLTF | TGTGCCAGCCGCGGGGGGGCCAACGTCCTGACTTTC
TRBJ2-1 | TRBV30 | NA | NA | CAWSRGASAYNEQFF | TGTGCCTGGAGCAGGGGGGCGAGTGCCTACAATGAGCAGTTCTTC
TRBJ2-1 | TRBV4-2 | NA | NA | CASSQDVAAYNEQFF | TGTGCCAGCAGCCAAGACGTAGCCGCCTACAATGAGCAGTTCTTC
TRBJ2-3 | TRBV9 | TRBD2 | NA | CASSAYHSGSTDTQYF | TGTGCCAGCAGCGCTTACCATAGCGGGAGCACAGATACGCAGTATTTT
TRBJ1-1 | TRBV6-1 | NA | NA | CASRGGRKEAFF | TGTGCCAGCAGAGGGGGGAGGAAAGAAGCTTTCTTT
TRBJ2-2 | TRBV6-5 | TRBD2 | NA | CASLGGEANTGELFF | TGTGCCAGCTTGGGAGGGGAGGCGAACACCGGGGAGCTGTTTTTT
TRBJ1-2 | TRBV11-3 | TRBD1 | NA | CASSGTDNGYTF | TGTGCCAGCAGCGGGACAGATAATGGCTACACCTTC
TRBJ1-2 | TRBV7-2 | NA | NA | CASSPDAVTGHGYTF | TGTGCCAGCAGCCCGGACGCAGTTACGGGACACGGCTACACCTTC
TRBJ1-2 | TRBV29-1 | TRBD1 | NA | CSVAGTGESYGYTF | TGCAGCGTTGCTGGGACAGGGGAGAGCTATGGCTACACCTTC
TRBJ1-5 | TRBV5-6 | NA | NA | CASSFFGRPDNQPQHF | TGTGCCAGCAGCTTCTTCGGCAGGCCCGACAATCAGCCCCAGCATTTT
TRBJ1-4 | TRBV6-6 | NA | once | CASSSAGGEKLFF | TGTGCCAGCAGTTCGGCGGGGGGTGAAAAACTGTTTTTT
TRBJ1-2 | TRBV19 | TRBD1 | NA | CASSMRQGRNYGYTF | TGTGCCAGTAGTATGCGACAGGGGAGGAACTATGGCTACACCTTC
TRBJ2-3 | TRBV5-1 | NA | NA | CASSFGGAEADTQYF | TGCGCCAGCAGCTTTGGGGGAGCCGAGGCAGATACGCAGTATTTT
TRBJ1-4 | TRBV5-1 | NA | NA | CASSLDRGANEKLFF | TGCGCCAGCAGCTTGGATCGGGGTGCTAATGAAAAACTGTTTTTT
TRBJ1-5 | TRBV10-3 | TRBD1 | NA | CAIRDREDQPQHF | TGTGCCATCAGAGACAGGGAAGATCAGCCCCAGCATTTT
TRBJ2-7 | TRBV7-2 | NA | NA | CASSLAPPTVQGEQYF | TGTGCCAGCAGCTTAGCCCCTCCAACAGTCCAAGGCGAGCAGTACTTC
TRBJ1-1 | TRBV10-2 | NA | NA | CASSESMTAAFF | TGCGCCAGCAGTGAGTCAATGACGGCCGCTTTCTTT
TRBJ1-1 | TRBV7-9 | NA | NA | CASSPQGNTEAFF | TGTGCCAGCAGTCCACAGGGGAACACTGAAGCTTTCTTT
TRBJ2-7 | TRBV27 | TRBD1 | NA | CASRLMGQPYEQYF | TGTGCCAGCAGACTAATGGGACAGCCCTACGAGCAGTACTTC
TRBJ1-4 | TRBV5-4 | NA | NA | CASSLAGGTNEKLFF | TGTGCCAGCAGCTTGGCCGGAGGGACTAATGAAAAACTGTTTTTT